The 11 T cell receptor beta chains reported below all come from one sample, sequenced in a study of T cells in Graves' hyperthyroidism and ophthalmopathy (dated by TCRdb to about 2019). Library creation used multiplex PCR. TCRdb names Illumina HiSeq 2000 as the instrument used. The TCR beta CDR3 regions were amplified from RNA transcripts. The TCR CDR3 was subjected to a first round of RT-PCR using the HTBI primer set and the Qiagen OneStep RT-PCR kit. TCRdb reprocessing: public reads trimmed at Q25 with fastp, clones called with MiXCR, in-frame beta chains kept. Rows with one shared CDR3 protein collapse into an entry with the most common genes and DNA. Here the sample has some 460,000 distinct CDR3 sequences; 15% to 18% occur a single time. The ten biggest clones cover just under 8% of the sample. The source material was blood. The receptors come from a woman aged 18-29 years with Graves' hyperthyroidism.

This clonotype occurred a few times. This sequence joins TRBV29-1 and TRBJ1-4, with 9 bases matching TRBD1. The length of the CDR3 is 15 residues. Trimming at V came to 0 bases and at J to 8 bases, leaving 7 bases not matched to a gene. Germline CDR1 is SQVTM and CDR2 is ANQGSEA. The CDR3 nucleotides read TGCAGCGTTGAAGACCCACAGGGGGCTCGGGAAAAACTGTTTTTT. Its translation: CSVEDPQGAREKLFF.

This clonotype has at least ten counts. CDR3 nucleotide sequence: TGTGCCAGCAGTTTTAACAGCGGAGGGAAGAATGGCTACACCTTC. It codes for CASSFNSGGKNGYTF. This chain links TRBV12-3 or TRBV12-4 with TRBJ1-2, with D unclear. Deletions cut 3 bases from V and 6 bases from J, with 17 bases between. CDR3 length equals 15 residues.

This chain uses TRBV2 with TRBJ1-1, with 10 bases matching TRBD1. CDR3 length: 19 amino acids. Germline trimming cut 0 bases from V and 5 bases from J; bases unmatched to any gene: 15. Germline V gene data show CDR1 as SNHLY and CDR2 as FYNNEI. CDR3 in amino acids: CASSEASSRDRGPGTEAFF. DNA of the CDR3: TGTGCCAGCAGTGAAGCGTCTTCCCGGGACAGGGGACCGGGGACTGAAGCTTTCTTT.

There are a few counts of this clonotype. This chain connects TRBV5-4 to TRBJ2-3; D is ambiguous. V was clipped by 7 bases and J by 3 bases, with 12 bases between them. CDR1 is SGHNT, CDR2 YYREEE, per germline (reference sequence). This CDR3 is 13 amino acids long. CDR3 sequence: CASAAMETDTQYF. CDR3 in DNA: TGTGCCAGCGCCGCAATGGAGACAGATACGCAGTATTTT.

This clonotype showed up many times. The rearrangement links TRBV19 to TRBJ1-5; 7 bases match TRBD1. Germline V gives CDR1 LNHDA, CDR2 SQIVND (reference sequence). This CDR3 is built from 16 residues. J was trimmed by 4 bases and V by 6 bases; bases with no gene match: 12. As DNA, the CDR3 is TGTGCCAGTAGGGGATTATCCCAGGGGGTAAATCAGCCCCAGCATTTT. Residues: CASRGLSQGVNQPQHF.

This clonotype was counted at least ten times. The V gene is TRBV2, the J gene TRBJ1-3; D gene uncertain. Germline V lookup: CDR1 SNHLY, CDR2 FYNNEI. V was clipped by 7 bases and J by 4 bases, with 14 bases between them. The CDR3 runs to 14 residues. The CDR3, as DNA: TGTGCCAGCACCCCGACCCGGACCGGAAACACCATATATTTT. Translated: CASTPTRTGNTIYF.

The table lists this clonotype with many counts. The V gene is TRBV12-3 or TRBV12-4, the J gene TRBJ1-4; D unresolved. The CDR3 has 12 residues. The V and J ends lost 8 bases and 6 bases respectively, with 10 bases between them. The CDR3 nucleotides are TGTGCCAGCTCCTCCGGGCATGAAAAACTGTTTTTT. Translation gives CASSSGHEKLFF.

In this sample, this clonotype turned up many times. The chain has TRBV2 and TRBJ2-3, with a tentative D call TRBD1 (5 bases). The germline gives CDR1 SNHLY, CDR2 FYNNEI. Trimming cost V 3 bases and J 4 bases, with 8 bases left between them. The CDR3 is 13 amino acids. CDR3 region: CASSEQGADTQYF. The CDR3, as DNA: TGTGCCAGCAGTGAGCAGGGCGCAGATACGCAGTATTTT.

This clonotype was found many times. CDR3 coding DNA: TGTGCCAGCAGACCTGGACCCCCCACACACACAGATACGCAGTATTTT. Its translation: CASRPGPPTHTDTQYF. This chain connects TRBV7-3 to TRBJ2-3; D uncertain. The V end was cut by 6 bases, the J end by 2 bases, with 18 bases between. The CDR3 spans 16 residues. Germline values: CDR1 SGHTA, CDR2 FQGTGA.

The chain employs TRBV12-3 or TRBV12-4 and TRBJ2-3, with a possible D match to TRBD1 (6 bases). Trimming pared 4 bases from V and 6 bases from J, leaving 14 bases between. This CDR3 has 14 residues. CDR3 nucleotide sequence: TGTGCCAGCAGTTGGGTGGTAAGGGGGGATACGCAGTATTTT. It is translated as CASSWVVRGDTQYF.

This clonotype was observed many times. V is TRBV14 and J is TRBJ2-1; D ambiguous. Trimming cost V 4 bases and J 8 bases, with 6 bases left between them. CDR1 SGHDN and CDR2 FVKESK come from the germline V gene. This CDR3 contains 11 residues. CDR3 nucleotide sequence: TGTGCCAGCAGCCGCGTGTATGAGCAGTTCTTC. Translation: CASSRVYEQFF.